The sequence of this TCR beta chain was determined in a study of shared clonotypes between healthy human individuals. In the study overall: The study used three CD4 naive, three CD4 memory, two CD8 naive and one CD8 memory plate per donor.

As to this clone: Its specificity is not known.

Profiled with immunoSEQ multiplex PCR; TCRdb holds only in-frame clones, not every one. Of about 2.4 million clones listed, over 85% are singletons. Regarding the study as a whole: The donor pool, a small one, limited the genetic and exposure-history diversity represented. Apart from blood, nothing was sampled; tissue repertoires likely differ. Lower generation probabilities were found for non-shared clonotypes than for those shared by all four donors.

This sequence was found in a young man in good health. Some clones in this sample may be carry-over from other donors' samples. The sequencing input was naive CD4+ T cells from PBMCs. Subset in this sample: CD45RA+ positively selected.

The CDR3 region is CASRPSATNEKLFF. In DNA form, the CDR3 reads TGTGCCAGTAGGCCCTCTGCAACTAATGAAAAACTGTTTTTT. This rearrangement joins TRBV19 to TRBJ1-4, with D unclear. In germline, CDR1 is LNHDA, CDR2 SQIVND (reference sequence). The CDR3 has 14 amino acids. Trimming took 6 bases from V and 0 from J, leaving 8 bases between them.